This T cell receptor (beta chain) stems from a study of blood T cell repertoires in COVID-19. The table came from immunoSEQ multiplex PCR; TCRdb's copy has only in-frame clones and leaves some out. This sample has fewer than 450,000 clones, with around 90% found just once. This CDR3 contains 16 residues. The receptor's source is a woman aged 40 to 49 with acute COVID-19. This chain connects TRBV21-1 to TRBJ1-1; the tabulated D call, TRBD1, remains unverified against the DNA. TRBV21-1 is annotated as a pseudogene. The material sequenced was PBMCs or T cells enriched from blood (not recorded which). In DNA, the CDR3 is TGTGCCAGCAGCAAGCGGCAGGTAAAGACAGATACTGAAGCTTTCTTT. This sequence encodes CASSKRQVKTDTEAFF.